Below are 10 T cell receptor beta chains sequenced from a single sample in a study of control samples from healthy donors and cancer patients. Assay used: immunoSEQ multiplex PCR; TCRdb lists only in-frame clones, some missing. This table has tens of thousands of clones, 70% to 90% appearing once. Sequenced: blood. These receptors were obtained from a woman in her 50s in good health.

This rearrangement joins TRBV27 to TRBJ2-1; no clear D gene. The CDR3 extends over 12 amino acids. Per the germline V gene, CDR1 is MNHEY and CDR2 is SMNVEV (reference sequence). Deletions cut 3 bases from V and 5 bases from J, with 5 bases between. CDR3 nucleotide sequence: TGTGCCAGCAGTTTTGGCGACAATGAGCAGTTCTTC. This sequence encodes CASSFGDNEQFF.

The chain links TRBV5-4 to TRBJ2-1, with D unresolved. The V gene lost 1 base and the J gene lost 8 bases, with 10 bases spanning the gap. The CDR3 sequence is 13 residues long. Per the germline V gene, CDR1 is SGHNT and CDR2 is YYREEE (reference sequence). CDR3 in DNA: TGTGCCAGCAGCTTGATATTTGTCGATGAGCAGTTCTTC. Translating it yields CASSLIFVDEQFF. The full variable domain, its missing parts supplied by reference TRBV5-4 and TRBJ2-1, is ETGVTQSPTHLIKTRGQQVTLRCSSQSGHNTVSWYQQALGQGPQFIFQYYREEENGRGNFPPRFSGLQFPNYSSELNVNALELDDSALYLCASSLIFVDEQFFGPGTRLTVL.

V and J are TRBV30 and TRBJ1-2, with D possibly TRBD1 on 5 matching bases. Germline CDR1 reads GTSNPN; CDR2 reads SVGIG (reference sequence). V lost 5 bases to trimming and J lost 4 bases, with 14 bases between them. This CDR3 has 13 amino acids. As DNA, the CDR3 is TGTGCCTGGGGGCGGGGGATGTTCTATGGCTACACCTTC. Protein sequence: CAWGRGMFYGYTF.

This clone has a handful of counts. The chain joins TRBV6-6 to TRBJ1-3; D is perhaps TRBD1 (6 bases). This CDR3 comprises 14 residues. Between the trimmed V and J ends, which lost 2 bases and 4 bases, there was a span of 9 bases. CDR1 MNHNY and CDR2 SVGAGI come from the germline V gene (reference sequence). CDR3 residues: CASSYGGDGNTIYF. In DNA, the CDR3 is TGTGCCAGCAGTTACGGGGGCGACGGAAACACCATATATTTT.

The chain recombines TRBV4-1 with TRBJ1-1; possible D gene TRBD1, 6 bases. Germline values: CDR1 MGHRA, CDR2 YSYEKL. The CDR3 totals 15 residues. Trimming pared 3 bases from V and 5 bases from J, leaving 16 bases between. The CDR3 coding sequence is TGCGCCAGCAGCCAGTTTAGGGGGGTGGGGACTGAAGCTTTCTTT. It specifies CASSQFRGVGTEAFF.

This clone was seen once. The CDR3 sequence is CASSLGTGVPYNEQFF. In DNA form, the CDR3 reads TGTGCCAGCAGCTTGGGTACAGGGGTACCCTACAATGAGCAGTTCTTC. V and J are TRBV5-6 and TRBJ2-1; 7 nucleotides agree with TRBD1. Germline assignment: CDR1 SGHDT and CDR2 YYEEEE. V lost 0 bases to trimming and J lost 2 bases; unmatched junction nucleotides: 5. The CDR3 totals 16 residues.

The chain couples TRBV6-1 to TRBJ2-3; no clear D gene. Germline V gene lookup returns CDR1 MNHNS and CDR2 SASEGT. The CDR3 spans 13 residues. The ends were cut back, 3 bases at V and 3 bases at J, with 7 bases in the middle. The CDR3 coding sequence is TGTGCCAGCAGTGAGTACTATACAGATACGCAGTATTTT. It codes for CASSEYYTDTQYF.

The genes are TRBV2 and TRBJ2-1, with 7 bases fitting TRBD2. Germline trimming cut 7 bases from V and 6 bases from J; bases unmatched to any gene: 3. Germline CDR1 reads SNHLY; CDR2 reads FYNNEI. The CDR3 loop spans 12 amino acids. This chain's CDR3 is CASMGGGNEQFF. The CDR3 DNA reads TGTGCCAGCATGGGGGGGGGCAATGAGCAGTTCTTC.

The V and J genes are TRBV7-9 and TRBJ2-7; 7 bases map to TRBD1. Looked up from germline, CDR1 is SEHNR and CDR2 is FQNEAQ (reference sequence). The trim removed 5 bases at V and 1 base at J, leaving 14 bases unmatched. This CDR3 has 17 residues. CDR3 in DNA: TGTGCCAGCAGCCCCGGAGAGGGAAGGGACAGATCCTACGAGCAGTACTTC. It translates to CASSPGEGRDRSYEQYF.

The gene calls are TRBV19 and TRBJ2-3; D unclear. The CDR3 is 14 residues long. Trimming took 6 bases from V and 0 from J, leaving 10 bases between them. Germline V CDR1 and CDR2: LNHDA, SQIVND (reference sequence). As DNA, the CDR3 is TGTGCCAGTAGCGTCCAGACTAGCACAGATACGCAGTATTTT. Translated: CASSVQTSTDTQYF.